This entry lists 18 T cell receptor beta chains sequenced from one sample in a study of T-cell memory formation after mild COVID-19. TCRdb redid the calling of the 5' RACE reads with MiXCR, one entry per CDR3 protein. Altogether around 300,000 distinct CDR3 sequences are present, roughly 13% being singletons, with the ten largest covering 20% to 25%. Sequenced sample: PBMCs or a T cell subset sorted from them (not recorded which). These receptors came from a man aged 18 to 30 who had mild COVID-19 (a few samples of this study predate the infection). Cell type and time point are not known.

The gene calls are TRBV12-3 or TRBV12-4 and TRBJ2-1; TRBD1 aligns across 7 bases. V shed 7 bases, J shed 0 bases, and the junction held 12 bases outside the gene matches. CDR3 length: 17 amino acids. The CDR3 here is CASTPPPTGSSYNEQFF. The CDR3, as DNA: TGTGCCAGCACCCCCCCCCCGACAGGGAGCTCCTACAATGAGCAGTTCTTC.

A note on this clonotype: Its ends do not fully match the called genes, so a read error is possible. The chain uses TRBV23-1 and TRBJ2-1, with TRBD1 matching 7 bases. TRBV23-1 is classed as an ORF, of uncertain function. The CDR3 has 12 amino acids. The CDR3 is CASSHWDSPLSF. CDR3 sequence (DNA): TGCGCCAGCAGTCATTGGGACAGTCCTTTGTCCTTC.

The chain links TRBV5-1 to TRBJ1-5; D might be TRBD1 (6 bases). V lost 2 bases to trimming and J lost 6 bases, with 18 bases between them. Looked up from germline, CDR1 is SGHRS and CDR2 is YFSETQ. The CDR3 extends over 16 amino acids. This CDR3 is CASSLGGPQVGQPQHF. The CDR3 coding sequence is TGCGCCAGCAGCTTAGGGGGGCCCCAGGTGGGTCAGCCCCAGCATTTT.

J is TRBJ2-3 and V is TRBV6-2 or TRBV6-3; D unclear. Between the trimmed V and J ends, which lost 7 bases and 4 bases, there was a span of 9 bases. The CDR3 covers 12 residues. Looked up from germline, CDR1 is MNHEY and CDR2 is SVGEGT. CDR3 bases: TGTGCCAGCAAATCGAGCGCAGATACGCAGTATTTT. Translating it yields CASKSSADTQYF.

V usage is TRBV24-1 and J usage is TRBJ1-5; D is uncertain. Germline V CDR1 and CDR2: KGHDR, SFDVKD. The CDR3 covers 14 residues. Trimming pared 5 bases from V and 0 bases from J, leaving 7 bases between. The CDR3 nucleotides are TGTGCCACCAGTGCGGAATATAGCAATCAGCCCCAGCATTTT. Translating gives CATSAEYSNQPQHF.

In its sample, this clonotype was seen many times. The genes are TRBV4-3 and TRBJ2-5; D remains unclear. Germline V gene data show CDR1 as LGHNA and CDR2 as YSLEER. This CDR3 is 13 amino acids long. Trimming shortened V by 2 bases and J by 5 bases, and 9 bases separated the two germline ends. DNA for the CDR3: TGCGCCAGCAGCCAATTGGGTTTCGAGACCCAGTACTTC. This encodes CASSQLGFETQYF.

This rearrangement joins TRBV27 to TRBJ1-2, with TRBD1 matching over 7 bases. The CDR3 sequence is 15 residues long. Looked up from germline, CDR1 is MNHEY and CDR2 is SMNVEV (reference sequence). Trimming cost V 6 bases and J 5 bases; bases outside gene matches: 12. In nucleotides, the CDR3 is TGTGCCAGCAGCCTAGGACAGGCTCATTTATATGGCTACACCTTC. Amino acid sequence: CASSLGQAHLYGYTF.

There are a few counts of this clonotype. The chain combines TRBV29-1 with TRBJ2-4; D possibly corresponds to TRBD1 (5 bases). V lost 4 bases, J lost 8 bases, and 15 bases lay in between. CDR3 length equals 13 residues. Germline CDR1 is SQVTM and CDR2 is ANQGSEA. The CDR3 DNA reads TGCAGCGTTGGAACAGGACAAGGGGACATTCAGTACTTC. Its translation: CSVGTGQGDIQYF.

V usage is TRBV11-2 and J usage is TRBJ2-3; no firm D call. Trimming removed 3 bases at V and 9 bases at J, with 13 bases between. The germline V gene has CDR1 SGHAT and CDR2 FQNNGV. This CDR3 is 13 amino acids long. CDR3 in DNA: TGTGCCAGCAGCTTTGACGGACGTGGGACGCAGTATTTT. Translation gives CASSFDGRGTQYF.

This clonotype was observed at least ten times. The rearrangement uses TRBV5-1 and TRBJ2-7; perhaps TRBD2 as D (6 bases). The CDR3 contains 15 residues. Trimming pared 3 bases from V and 0 bases from J, leaving 13 bases between. Germline V gives CDR1 SGHRS, CDR2 YFSETQ. For the CDR3, the DNA is TGCGCCAGCAGCTCCCCGGGACTCTCCTCCTACGAGCAGTACTTC. It is translated as CASSSPGLSSYEQYF.

This clonotype was counted between two and nine times. The rearrangement links TRBV7-2 to TRBJ1-2; D may be TRBD1 (5 bases). V was shortened by 1 base and J by 3 bases, with 15 bases between the two germline ends. Per germline, CDR1 SGHTA and CDR2 FQGNSA. This CDR3 has 16 residues. DNA for the CDR3: TGTGCCAGCAGCTTAGGGTTGTCCAGGGAGCACTATGGCTACACCTTC. Encoded protein: CASSLGLSREHYGYTF.

The table lists this clonotype with a few counts. The rearrangement joins TRBV10-2 to TRBJ2-7; 9 positions match TRBD1. Germline V CDR1 and CDR2: WSHSY, SAAADI. This CDR3 contains 15 residues. V shed 8 bases, J shed 3 bases, and the junction held 11 bases outside the gene matches. The CDR3 sequence is CASVTGTGNFYEQYF. CDR3 bases: TGCGCCAGCGTAACAGGGACAGGGAATTTCTACGAGCAGTACTTC.

The V call is TRBV28, the J call TRBJ1-4, with 8 nucleotides matching TRBD1. The trim removed 6 bases at V and 2 bases at J, leaving 11 bases unmatched. The CDR3 extends over 17 amino acids. CDR1 is MDHEN, CDR2 SYDVKM, per germline. The CDR3 DNA reads as TGTGCCAGCAGAACCCTCGACAGGGGAGCCACTAATGAAAAACTGTTTTTT. This encodes CASRTLDRGATNEKLFF.

As to this clonotype: Germline and junction disagree at one end, which may indicate a read error. The chain has TRBV12-3 or TRBV12-4 and TRBJ2-5, with D perhaps TRBD1 or TRBD2 (6 bases each). The CDR3 extends over 13 amino acids. The CDR3 DNA reads TGTGCCAGCAGATTAGGGGGAGGAGAGACCCAGTACTTC. This sequence encodes CASRLGGGETQYF.

The V call is TRBV6-5, the J call TRBJ1-2; 7 nucleotides agree with TRBD1. The V gene end was trimmed by 0 bases and the J gene end by 3 bases; junction bases not matched to a gene: 7. In germline, CDR1 is MNHEY, CDR2 SVGAGI. This CDR3 region has 16 residues. The CDR3 nucleotides are TGTGCCAGCAGTTACTCGTTTGAGGGGGCAGACTATGGCTACACCTTC. Translating gives CASSYSFEGADYGYTF.

In this sample, this clonotype turned up a few times. The rearrangement uses TRBV28 and TRBJ2-1; 10 nucleotides match TRBD1. The CDR3 runs to 14 residues. Per the germline V gene, CDR1 is MDHEN and CDR2 is SYDVKM. V trimming: 6 bases; J trimming: 3 bases; junction bases outside the gene matches: 2. Here the CDR3 reads CASRWDRGYNEQFF. The DNA of the CDR3 is TGTGCCAGCAGATGGGACAGGGGCTACAATGAGCAGTTCTTC.

In its sample, this clonotype was seen a few times. The chain recombines TRBV27 with TRBJ2-1, with unresolved D. V lost 6 bases and J lost 7, with 13 bases in between. The CDR3 length is 13 residues. CDR1 MNHEY and CDR2 SMNVEV come from the germline V gene (reference sequence). CDR3: CASRPSNENEQFF. DNA for the CDR3: TGTGCCAGCAGGCCGTCTAACGAAAATGAGCAGTTCTTC.

Many counts were recorded for this clonotype. V usage is TRBV5-1 and J usage is TRBJ2-7; no firm D call. The CDR3 is made up of 14 amino acids. V was trimmed by 5 bases and J by 3 bases, leaving 15 bases between them. CDR1 and CDR2 (germline): SGHRS, YFSETQ. The CDR3 nucleotides are TGCGCCAGCAGTGCTGGGCGTGCGAACTACGAGCAGTACTTC. Amino acid sequence: CASSAGRANYEQYF.